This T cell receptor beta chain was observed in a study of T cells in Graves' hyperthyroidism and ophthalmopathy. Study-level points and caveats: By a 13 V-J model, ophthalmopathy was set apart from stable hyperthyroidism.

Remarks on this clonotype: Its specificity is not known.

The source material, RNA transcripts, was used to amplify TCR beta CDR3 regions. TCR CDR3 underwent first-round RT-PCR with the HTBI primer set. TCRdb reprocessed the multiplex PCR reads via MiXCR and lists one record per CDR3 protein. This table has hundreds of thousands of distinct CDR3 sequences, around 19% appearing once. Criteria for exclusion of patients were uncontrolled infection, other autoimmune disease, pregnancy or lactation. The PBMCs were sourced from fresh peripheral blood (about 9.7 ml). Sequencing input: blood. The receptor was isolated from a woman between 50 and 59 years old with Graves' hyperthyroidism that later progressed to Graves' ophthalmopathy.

The CDR3 reads CASSPRGGVGEKLFF. CDR3 sequence (DNA): TGTGCCAGCAGCCCACGGGGGGGGGTAGGTGAAAAACTGTTTTTT. V is TRBV6-1 and J is TRBJ1-4, with a weak D call TRBD1 (5 bases). The CDR3 runs 15 residues. The V gene lost 6 bases and the J gene lost 7 bases, with 18 bases spanning the gap. Germline values: CDR1 MNHNS, CDR2 SASEGT.